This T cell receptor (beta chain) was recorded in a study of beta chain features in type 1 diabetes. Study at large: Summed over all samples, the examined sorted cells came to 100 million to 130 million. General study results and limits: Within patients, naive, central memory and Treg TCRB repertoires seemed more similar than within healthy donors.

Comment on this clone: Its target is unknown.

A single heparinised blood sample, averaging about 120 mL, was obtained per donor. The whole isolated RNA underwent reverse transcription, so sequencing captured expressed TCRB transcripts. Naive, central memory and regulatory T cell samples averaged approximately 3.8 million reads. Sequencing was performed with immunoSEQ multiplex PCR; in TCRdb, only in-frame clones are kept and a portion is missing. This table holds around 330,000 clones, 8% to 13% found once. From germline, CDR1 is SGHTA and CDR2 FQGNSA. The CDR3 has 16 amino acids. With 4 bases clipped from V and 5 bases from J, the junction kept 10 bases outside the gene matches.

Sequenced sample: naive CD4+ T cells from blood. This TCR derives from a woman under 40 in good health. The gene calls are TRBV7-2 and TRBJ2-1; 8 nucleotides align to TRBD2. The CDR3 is CASSSTWAGGNNEQFF. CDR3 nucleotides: TGTGCCAGCAGCTCCACGTGGGCGGGAGGCAACAATGAGCAGTTCTTC.